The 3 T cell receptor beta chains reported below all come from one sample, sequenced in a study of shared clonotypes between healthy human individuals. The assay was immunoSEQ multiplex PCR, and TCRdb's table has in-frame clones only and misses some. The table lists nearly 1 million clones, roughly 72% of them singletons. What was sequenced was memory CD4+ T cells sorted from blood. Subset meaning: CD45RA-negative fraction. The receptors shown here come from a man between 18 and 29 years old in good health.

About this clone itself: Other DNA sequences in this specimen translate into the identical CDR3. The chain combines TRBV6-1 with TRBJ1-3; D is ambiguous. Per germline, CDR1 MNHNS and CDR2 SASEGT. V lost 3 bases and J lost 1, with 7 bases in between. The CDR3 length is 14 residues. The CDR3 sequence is CASSDGRSGNTIYF. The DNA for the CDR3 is TGTGCCAGCAGTGACGGGCGATCTGGAAACACCATATATTTT.

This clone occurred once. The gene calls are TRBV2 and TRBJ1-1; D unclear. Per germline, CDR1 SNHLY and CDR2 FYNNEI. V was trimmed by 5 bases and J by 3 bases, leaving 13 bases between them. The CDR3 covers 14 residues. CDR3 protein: CASSNRREDTEAFF. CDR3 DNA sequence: TGTGCCAGCAGTAACCGGCGAGAGGACACTGAAGCTTTCTTT.

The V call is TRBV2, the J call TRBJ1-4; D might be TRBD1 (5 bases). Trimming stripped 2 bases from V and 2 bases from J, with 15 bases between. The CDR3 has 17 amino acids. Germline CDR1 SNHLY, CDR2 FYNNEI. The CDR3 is CASSERRGLATNEKLFF. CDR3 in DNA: TGTGCCAGCAGTGAAAGACGGGGCCTCGCGACTAATGAAAAACTGTTTTTT.